This TCR beta chain comes out of a study of control samples from healthy donors and cancer patients. Produced via immunoSEQ multiplex PCR; TCRdb's table is partial and in-frame only. The sample has 70,000 to 85,000 clones, approximately 82% seen once. The sequencing sample was made of PBMCs. The TCR sequence derives from a man in his 60s with head and neck cancer.

The CDR3 spells CASSPGVGGELFF. The CDR3 bases are TGTGCCAGCTCACCTGGAGTAGGCGGGGAGCTGTTTTTT. The chain links TRBV18 to TRBJ2-2, with D uncertain. Germline loops: CDR1 KGHSH, CDR2 LQKENI. Trimming removed 3 bases at V and 7 bases at J, with 9 bases between. The length of the CDR3 is 13 residues.